This is a list of T cell receptor beta chains from one sample in a study of human T cells and chemical hapten exposure. TCRdb recomputed calls from the RACE reads with MiXCR, one row per CDR3 protein. The data contain approximately 320,000 distinct CDR3 sequences, about 5.4% of them seen just once; the ten biggest clones take up about 8.2%. The sequenced sample was whole blood, obtained in connection with sensitization to the hapten diphenylcyclopropenone (DPC). All receptors derive from a woman between 18 and 29 years old with alopecia areata. Some clones in this sample may be carry-over from other donors' samples. CDR3s include the opening cysteine and the closing phenylalanine or tryptophan. A D gene is named only where the DNA matches it firmly. Size values are once, few and many counts, or a class for expanded clones, and some rows have none.

clone size: -; V gene: TRBV28; J gene: TRBJ1-2; D gene: TRBD1; CDR3 protein: CASNDRGSDGYTF; CDR3 DNA: TGTGCCAGCAATGACAGGGGATCGGATGGCTACACCTTC
clone size: many; V gene: TRBV11-2; J gene: TRBJ2-2; D gene: TRBD1; CDR3 protein: CASSSRDRAPTGELFF; CDR3 DNA: TGTGCCAGCAGCTCGCGGGACAGGGCTCCCACCGGGGAGCTGTTTTTT
clone size: medium-sized; V gene: TRBV5-4; J gene: TRBJ2-1; D gene: -; CDR3 protein: CASSTRGQGYYNEQFF; CDR3 DNA: TGTGCCAGCAGCACAAGAGGGCAGGGGTACTACAATGAGCAGTTCTTC
clone size: -; V gene: TRBV7-2; J gene: TRBJ2-5; D gene: TRBD2; CDR3 protein: CASSLSTLAGQETQYF; CDR3 DNA: TGTGCCAGCAGCTTATCGACCCTAGCGGGGCAAGAGACCCAGTACTTC
clone size: -; V gene: TRBV27; J gene: TRBJ1-4; D gene: -; CDR3 protein: CASSSIGFRGAEKLFF; CDR3 DNA: TGTGCCAGCAGTTCTATCGGTTTTAGGGGTGCTGAAAAACTGTTTTTT
clone size: many; V gene: TRBV7-9; J gene: TRBJ2-3; D gene: TRBD2; CDR3 protein: CASSSVTKLAGGTDTQYF; CDR3 DNA: TGTGCCAGCAGCTCCGTTACAAAACTAGCGGGGGGCACAGATACGCAGTATTTT
clone size: -; V gene: TRBV5-4; J gene: TRBJ1-2; D gene: -; CDR3 protein: CASSLSLTGYYGYTF; CDR3 DNA: TGTGCCAGCAGCTTGTCGTTAACAGGCTACTATGGCTACACCTTC
clone size: few; V gene: TRBV20-1; J gene: TRBJ2-1; D gene: -; CDR3 protein: CSARGPDTREQFF; CDR3 DNA: TGCAGTGCCCGAGGGCCGGACACGAGGGAGCAGTTCTTC
clone size: few; V gene: TRBV12-3/TRBV12-4; J gene: TRBJ2-6; D gene: TRBD1; CDR3 protein: CASSAGGAGANVLTF; CDR3 DNA: TGTGCCAGCAGTGCAGGGGGCGCTGGGGCCAACGTCCTGACTTTC
clone size: many; V gene: TRBV4-1; J gene: TRBJ1-1; D gene: TRBD1; CDR3 protein: CASSQRTGANTEAFF; CDR3 DNA: TGCGCCAGCAGCCAACGTACAGGGGCAAACACTGAAGCTTTCTTT
clone size: few; V gene: TRBV11-3; J gene: TRBJ2-1; D gene: -; CDR3 protein: CASSRGAAGNEQFF; CDR3 DNA: TGTGCCAGCAGTCGGGGGGCCGCCGGGAATGAGCAGTTCTTC
clone size: many; V gene: TRBV12-3/TRBV12-4; J gene: TRBJ2-1; D gene: -; CDR3 protein: CASSFRGEQFF; CDR3 DNA: TGTGCCAGCAGTTTCAGGGGTGAGCAGTTCTTC
clone size: many; V gene: TRBV12-3/TRBV12-4; J gene: TRBJ2-3; D gene: TRBD1; CDR3 protein: CASSFNTGGSADTQYF; CDR3 DNA: TGTGCCAGCAGTTTCAATACAGGGGGTAGCGCAGATACGCAGTATTTT
clone size: few; V gene: TRBV12-3/TRBV12-4; J gene: TRBJ2-1; D gene: -; CDR3 protein: CASSSLPAGDSEQFF; CDR3 DNA: TGTGCCAGCAGTTCACTTCCAGCGGGGGACAGTGAGCAGTTCTTC
clone size: -; V gene: TRBV24-1; J gene: TRBJ1-2; D gene: -; CDR3 protein: CATSDPGGPNYGYTF; CDR3 DNA: TGTGCCACCAGTGATCCCGGGGGTCCTAACTATGGCTACACCTTC
clone size: -; V gene: TRBV20-1; J gene: TRBJ1-2; D gene: TRBD1; CDR3 protein: CSARTTGSNYGYTF; CDR3 DNA: TGCAGTGCAAGGACGACAGGGAGTAACTATGGCTACACCTTC
clone size: many; V gene: TRBV11-2; J gene: TRBJ2-1; D gene: TRBD2; CDR3 protein: CASSYTSGGGEQFF; CDR3 DNA: TGTGCCAGCAGCTACACTAGCGGGGGGGGCGAGCAGTTCTTC
clone size: -; V gene: TRBV4-2; J gene: TRBJ2-2; D gene: -; CDR3 protein: CASSQVDENTGELFF; CDR3 DNA: TGTGCCAGCAGCCAAGTGGATGAGAACACCGGGGAGCTGTTTTTT
clone size: many; V gene: TRBV5-6; J gene: TRBJ2-1; D gene: TRBD2; CDR3 protein: CASSFISGGLSYNEQFF; CDR3 DNA: TGTGCCAGCAGCTTCATTAGCGGGGGCCTCTCCTACAATGAGCAGTTCTTC
clone size: -; V gene: TRBV12-3/TRBV12-4; J gene: TRBJ2-1; D gene: TRBD1; CDR3 protein: CASSRGQGEQFF; CDR3 DNA: TGTGCCAGCAGTAGGGGACAGGGGGAGCAGTTCTTC
clone size: few; V gene: TRBV12-5; J gene: TRBJ2-3; D gene: -; CDR3 protein: CASGFLGLRDPDTQYF; CDR3 DNA: TGTGCTAGTGGTTTTCTGGGACTCAGGGACCCAGATACGCAGTATTTT
clone size: few; V gene: TRBV7-2; J gene: TRBJ2-6; D gene: TRBD1; CDR3 protein: CASSFRQGAIGANVLTF; CDR3 DNA: TGTGCCAGCAGCTTTCGACAGGGGGCGATTGGGGCCAACGTCCTGACTTTC
clone size: many; V gene: TRBV7-9; J gene: TRBJ2-7; D gene: -; CDR3 protein: CASSSGRDQTEQYF; CDR3 DNA: TGTGCCAGCAGCTCCGGAAGGGACCAAACCGAGCAGTACTTC
clone size: -; V gene: TRBV7-2; J gene: TRBJ1-6; D gene: TRBD1; CDR3 protein: CASSPRQGLSYNSPLHF; CDR3 DNA: TGTGCCAGCAGCCCTCGACAGGGCCTAAGCTATAATTCACCCCTCCACTTT
clone size: many; V gene: TRBV11-2; J gene: TRBJ2-2; D gene: TRBD2; CDR3 protein: CASSMTSGGHGELFF; CDR3 DNA: TGTGCCAGCAGCATGACTAGCGGGGGCCACGGGGAGCTGTTTTTT
clone size: many; V gene: TRBV27; J gene: TRBJ1-6; D gene: -; CDR3 protein: CASYRLGGVNSPLHF; CDR3 DNA: TGTGCCAGCTATCGACTAGGGGGGGTAAATTCACCCCTCCACTTT
clone size: few; V gene: TRBV7-6; J gene: TRBJ2-4; D gene: -; CDR3 protein: CASSLKRAGDIQYF; CDR3 DNA: TGTGCCAGCAGCTTGAAAAGAGCCGGGGACATTCAGTACTTC
clone size: few; V gene: TRBV6-5; J gene: TRBJ1-1; D gene: -; CDR3 protein: CASFRVLDTEAFF; CDR3 DNA: TGTGCCAGCTTCAGAGTTTTGGACACTGAAGCTTTCTTT
clone size: many; V gene: TRBV2; J gene: TRBJ2-3; D gene: TRBD1; CDR3 protein: CASRLGTGAGTDTQYF; CDR3 DNA: TGTGCCAGCAGGCTAGGGACAGGGGCTGGCACAGATACGCAGTATTTT
clone size: few; V gene: TRBV7-2; J gene: TRBJ1-3; D gene: -; CDR3 protein: CASSSYSGNTIYF; CDR3 DNA: TGTGCCAGCAGCTCCTACTCTGGAAACACCATATATTTT
clone size: -; V gene: TRBV18; J gene: TRBJ1-1; D gene: -; CDR3 protein: CASSRIYREENTEAFF; CDR3 DNA: TGTGCCAGCTCACGAATCTACAGGGAAGAGAACACTGAAGCTTTCTTT
clone size: few; V gene: TRBV6-2/TRBV6-3; J gene: TRBJ1-5; D gene: -; CDR3 protein: CASSYSQQQPQHF; CDR3 DNA: TGTGCCAGCAGTTACTCTCAGCAGCAGCCCCAGCATTTT
clone size: -; V gene: TRBV6-5; J gene: TRBJ2-2; D gene: -; CDR3 protein: CASSYRLQGTAGELFF; CDR3 DNA: TGTGCCAGCAGTTATAGGTTACAGGGTACCGCCGGGGAGCTGTTTTTT
clone size: many; V gene: TRBV4-3; J gene: TRBJ1-2; D gene: -; CDR3 protein: CASSFSSGTVTYGYTF; CDR3 DNA: TGCGCCAGCAGCTTCTCATCGGGGACGGTCACCTATGGCTACACCTTC
clone size: many; V gene: TRBV29-1; J gene: TRBJ1-1; D gene: -; CDR3 protein: CSVERHINTEAFF; CDR3 DNA: TGCAGCGTTGAGCGGCATATAAACACTGAAGCTTTCTTT
clone size: -; V gene: TRBV10-3; J gene: TRBJ2-7; D gene: -; CDR3 protein: CAISESDGTEQYF; CDR3 DNA: TGTGCCATCAGTGAGTCGGACGGGACCGAGCAGTACTTC
clone size: -; V gene: TRBV5-5; J gene: TRBJ2-1; D gene: -; CDR3 protein: CASSPGGQGRNEQFF; CDR3 DNA: TGTGCCAGCAGCCCTGGGGGGCAGGGGAGGAATGAGCAGTTCTTC
clone size: many; V gene: TRBV6-2/TRBV6-3; J gene: TRBJ2-3; D gene: -; CDR3 protein: CASSYIDTDTQYF; CDR3 DNA: TGTGCCAGCAGTTATATCGACACAGATACGCAGTATTTT
clone size: many; V gene: TRBV7-2; J gene: TRBJ1-6; D gene: TRBD1; CDR3 protein: CASSLAGQSNNSPLHF; CDR3 DNA: TGTGCCAGCAGCTTAGCGGGACAGTCCAATAATTCACCCCTCCACTTT
clone size: few; V gene: TRBV7-2; J gene: TRBJ1-4; D gene: -; CDR3 protein: CASSDRTADEKLFF; CDR3 DNA: TGTGCCAGCAGCGACCGGACAGCAGATGAAAAACTGTTTTTT
clone size: few; V gene: TRBV12-3/TRBV12-4; J gene: TRBJ1-3; D gene: -; CDR3 protein: CASSLLRQALSGNTIYF; CDR3 DNA: TGTGCCAGCAGTTTACTTCGACAGGCTCTCTCTGGAAACACCATATATTTT
clone size: -; V gene: TRBV4-2; J gene: TRBJ2-5; D gene: TRBD2; CDR3 protein: CASSPTSGKETQYF; CDR3 DNA: TGTGCCAGCAGCCCGACTAGCGGCAAAGAGACCCAGTACTTC
clone size: few; V gene: TRBV28; J gene: TRBJ1-5; D gene: TRBD1; CDR3 protein: CASSGTGFMRPQHF; CDR3 DNA: TGTGCCAGCAGTGGGACAGGGTTTATGCGGCCCCAGCATTTT
clone size: few; V gene: TRBV20-1; J gene: TRBJ1-5; D gene: TRBD1; CDR3 protein: CSATRTGGLNQPQHF; CDR3 DNA: TGCAGTGCTACACGGACAGGGGGCCTCAATCAGCCCCAGCATTTT
clone size: many; V gene: TRBV3-1; J gene: TRBJ1-1; D gene: TRBD1; CDR3 protein: CASSQALWDRGRRTEAFF; CDR3 DNA: TGTGCCAGCAGCCAAGCATTGTGGGACAGGGGAAGGCGCACTGAAGCTTTCTTT
clone size: many; V gene: TRBV5-1; J gene: TRBJ2-1; D gene: TRBD2; CDR3 protein: CASSLAGGSSYNEQFF; CDR3 DNA: TGCGCCAGCAGCTTGGCCGGGGGGAGCTCCTACAATGAGCAGTTCTTC